This T cell receptor (beta chain) was observed in a study of control samples from healthy donors and cancer patients. CDR1 is SGHAT and CDR2 is FQNNGV in the germline V gene. The CDR3 has 11 amino acids. The assay was immunoSEQ multiplex PCR, and TCRdb's table has in-frame clones only and misses some. The sample shows about 170,000 clones, 75% to 95% of them seen only once. A note on this clone: At one boundary the junction diverges from the germline segment, which might be a read error.

The sequence was obtained from a woman aged 40 to 50 in good health. This chain joins TRBV11-2 and TRBJ1-6, with D unresolved. The specimen was blood. The CDR3 spells CASSLGSGVHF. CDR3 bases: TGTGCCAGCAGTTTAGGGTCGGGTGTGCACTTT.